Below, one T cell receptor beta chain is given with its context. Healthy donors of bone marrow made up the group. The data are from a study of cytomegalovirus exposure and HLA in healthy donors. The germline V gene encodes CDR1 MDHEN and CDR2 SYDVKM. The ends lost 5 bases at V and 1 base at J; junction bases unmatched: 5. The CDR3 has 15 amino acids. The PCR was carried out with 60 Vbeta primers and 13 Jbeta primers. This table comes from immunoSEQ multiplex PCR, and its TCRdb copy is limited to in-frame clones, with some not included. The sample comprises around 140,000 clones, around 80% of which are singletons, and about 3.4% rests with the top ten.

The sequenced sample was PBMCs. This receptor was identified in a young man in good health and CMV-seropositive. This chain joins TRBV28 and TRBJ2-3, with TRBD1 matching over 8 bases. For the CDR3, the DNA is TGTGCCAGCAGTAAACCGGGACAGGGCACAGATACGCAGTATTTT. Translation: CASSKPGQGTDTQYF. Full variable domain (outside the CDR3, taken from reference TRBV28 and TRBJ2-3): DVKVTQSSRYLVKRTGEKVFLECVQDMDHENMFWYRQDPGLGLRLIYFSYDVKMKEKGDIPEGYSVSREKKERFSLILESASTNQTSMYLCASSKPGQGTDTQYFGPGTRLTVL.